These 22 T cell receptor beta chains originate from one sample sequenced in a study of shared clonotypes between healthy human individuals. Sequencing used immunoSEQ multiplex PCR; TCRdb keeps in-frame clones, though not all of them. This sample has 500,000 to 700,000 clones, with around 96% found just once. CD45RO-negative cells were positively selected for CCR7, leaving out terminally differentiated effector memory CD45RA+ cells. Sequenced sample: naive CD8+ T cells sorted from blood. These receptors were taken from a woman aged 25 to 39 in good health.

J is TRBJ2-4 and V is TRBV4-1; D is unclear. Germline V gives CDR1 MGHRA, CDR2 YSYEKL. The CDR3 totals 17 residues. V gave up 3 bases and J gave up 0 bases, with 15 bases separating them. CDR3 bases: TGCGCCAGCAGCCAGAAGACCGTAGCACCAGCCAAAAACATTCAGTACTTC. Translating gives CASSQKTVAPAKNIQYF.

Written as DNA, the CDR3 is TGTGCCAGCAGCGCCTGGGAGGGGTGGGCCTCTGGAAACACCATATATTTT. Its translation: CASSAWEGWASGNTIYF. J is TRBJ1-3 and V is TRBV11-2, with D possibly matching TRBD1 (5 bases). The CDR3 totals 17 residues. V lost 5 bases and J 0 bases, leaving 17 bases between the germline ends. Germline values: CDR1 SGHAT, CDR2 FQNNGV.

V and J are TRBV7-8 and TRBJ2-3; weak D call: TRBD2 (7 bases). The CDR3 runs 16 residues. Germline assignment: CDR1 SGHVS and CDR2 FQNEAQ. V lost 1 base and J lost 4, with 15 bases in between. CDR3 in DNA: TGTGCCAGCAGCTTAGAATTAGGGGGAGGGGCAGATACGCAGTATTTT. Translated: CASSLELGGGADTQYF.

The V and J genes are TRBV7-9 and TRBJ2-5; 7 nucleotides match TRBD1. This CDR3 comprises 16 residues. J gave up 5 bases and V 5 bases, and 14 bases lay outside the gene matches. CDR1 and CDR2 (germline): SEHNR, FQNEAQ (reference sequence). DNA of the CDR3: TGTGCCAGCAGCCGACAGGGCCCTGGTGTGGTGGAGACCCAGTACTTC. This sequence encodes CASSRQGPGVVETQYF.

CDR3 DNA: TGTGCCAGCAGCGCCGACACAATCGCCTACGAGCAGTACTTC. Amino acids: CASSADTIAYEQYF. V gene TRBV9 combines with J gene TRBJ2-5; no reliable D call. The J call may be incorrect, as the DNA end agrees better with TRBJ2-7. Germline CDR1 SGDLS, CDR2 YYNGEE. CDR3 length: 14 amino acids.

Points on this clone: The same CDR3 can be traced to other DNA sequences in this sample. The chain is built from TRBV28 and TRBJ2-7; D uncertain. CDR3 length: 16 residues. The V and J ends lost 4 bases and 2 bases respectively, with 18 bases between them. Germline values: CDR1 MDHEN, CDR2 SYDVKM. The CDR3 spells CASSSPREAGAYEQYF. The CDR3 DNA is TGTGCCAGCAGTTCACCCCGCGAGGCTGGCGCCTACGAGCAGTACTTC.

The chain joins TRBV6-1 to TRBJ2-3, with 9 positions matching TRBD1. The CDR3 extends over 16 amino acids. The junction had 6 bases not matched to a gene; V was cut back by 3 bases and J by 2 bases. Germline loops: CDR1 MNHNS, CDR2 SASEGT. CDR3 coding DNA: TGTGCCAGCAGTGACTTCACAGGGGGCTACACAGATACGCAGTATTTT. As protein: CASSDFTGGYTDTQYF.

This chain joins TRBV4-1 and TRBJ1-1; unclear D gene. CDR1 and CDR2 from the germline V gene are MGHRA and YSYEKL. V was cut by 3 bases and J by 1 base, with 9 bases left in between. The CDR3 runs to 14 residues. The CDR3 DNA follows: TGCGCCAGCAGCCACGGTATCAAGAACACTGAAGCTTTCTTT. It encodes CASSHGIKNTEAFF.

This chain connects TRBV13 to TRBJ1-5; no clear D gene. V was cut by 1 base and J by 2 bases, with 6 bases left in between. The germline gives CDR1 PRHDT, CDR2 FYEKMQ (reference sequence). This CDR3 has 14 residues. The CDR3 nucleotides are TGTGCCAGCAGCTTAGACGGGGGCAATCAGCCCCAGCATTTT. Residues: CASSLDGGNQPQHF.

This clone was detected only once. The CDR3 region has the DNA TGCGCCAGCAGCCGGTCTAGCGGACCCCCGGTGTACGAGCAGTACTTC. Protein sequence: CASSRSSGPPVYEQYF. The rearrangement joins TRBV4-1 to TRBJ2-5; 7 positions agree with TRBD2. The J call could be wrong; TRBJ2-7 is a better fit for the DNA end. Germline V gene sequence: CDR1 MGHRA, CDR2 YSYEKL. The CDR3 is 16 amino acids.

Turning to this clone: This same CDR3 is encoded by further DNA sequences in the sample. CDR3 sequence (DNA): TGTGCCAGCAGCTTTAGCGGGAGCTACGAGCAGTACTTC. Translating gives CASSFSGSYEQYF. The chain is built from TRBV7-2 and TRBJ2-7, with 9 bases lining up with TRBD2. Germline values: CDR1 SGHTA, CDR2 FQGNSA. The length of the CDR3 is 13 residues. With V trimmed by 3 bases and J by 3 bases, 0 bases remained unmatched.

The gene calls are TRBV7-3 and TRBJ2-1; perhaps TRBD1 as D (5 bases). The V gene's germline CDR1 is SGHTA and CDR2 FQGTGA. The V end was cut by 5 bases, the J end by 8 bases, with 13 bases between. CDR3 length equals 13 residues. CDR3 bases: TGTGCCAGCAGCGTAGAAATGGGGCATGAGCAGTTCTTC. Its translation: CASSVEMGHEQFF.

The chain links TRBV25-1 to TRBJ2-5, with TRBD2 matching 11 bases. From germline, CDR1 is MGHDK and CDR2 SYGVNS. The CDR3 spans 16 residues. V dropped 3 bases and J dropped 1; count of bases not matched to a gene: 4. This chain's CDR3 is CASSEGTSGSQETQYF. The CDR3, as DNA: TGTGCCAGCAGTGAGGGGACTAGCGGTAGCCAAGAGACCCAGTACTTC.

The chain combines TRBV5-6 with TRBJ2-7; D might be TRBD1 or TRBD2, each matching 5 bases. Looked up from germline, CDR1 is SGHDT and CDR2 is YYEEEE. Trimming stripped 0 bases from V and 11 bases from J, with 15 bases between. The CDR3 contains 13 residues. The DNA of the CDR3 is TGTGCCAGCAGCTTGGGATCGGGGCCAGAGGAGTACTTC. Translating gives CASSLGSGPEEYF.

In its sample, this clone was seen once. This chain uses TRBV2 with TRBJ2-1; TRBD1 agrees at 8 bases. Germline assignment: CDR1 SNHLY and CDR2 FYNNEI. The CDR3 sequence is 17 residues long. V dropped 3 bases and J dropped 4; count of bases not matched to a gene: 11. The DNA for the CDR3 is TGTGCCAGCAGTGACTTAAGACAGGGGATCAATTACAATGAGCAGTTCTTC. This codes for CASSDLRQGINYNEQFF.

The chain links TRBV9 to TRBJ2-1; D may match TRBD1 or TRBD2 (6 bases each). Germline values: CDR1 SGDLS, CDR2 YYNGEE. Trimming took 2 bases from V and 5 from J, leaving 17 bases between them. The CDR3 loop spans 16 amino acids. CDR3: CASSVEGRGLNNEQFF. The DNA of the CDR3 is TGTGCCAGCAGCGTGGAGGGTCGGGGGCTAAACAATGAGCAGTTCTTC. The full variable domain, with the rest looked up from reference TRBV9 and TRBJ2-1, is DSGVTQTPKHLITATGQRVTLRCSPRSGDLSVYWYQQSLDQGLQFLIQYYNGEERAKGNILERFSAQQFPDLHSELNLSSLELGDSALYFCASSVEGRGLNNEQFFGPGTRLTVL.

The chain is built from TRBV2 and TRBJ1-1; D is undetermined. The germline gives CDR1 SNHLY, CDR2 FYNNEI. The CDR3 is 12 residues long. V was clipped by 4 bases and J by 5 bases, with 8 bases between them. CDR3: CASSGGRTEAFF. The CDR3 bases are TGTGCCAGCAGTGGTGGTAGGACTGAAGCTTTCTTT.

The V gene is TRBV19, the J gene TRBJ1-1; D call uncertain. Deletions cut 2 bases from V and 2 bases from J, with 12 bases between. The V gene's germline CDR1 is LNHDA and CDR2 SQIVND (reference sequence). The CDR3 length is 15 residues. The CDR3, as DNA: TGTGCCAGTAGTATAATGGCAGTTGAAAACACTGAAGCTTTCTTT. It yields the protein CASSIMAVENTEAFF.

The chain links TRBV27 to TRBJ2-1, with 7 nucleotides matching TRBD2. Germline V gene sequence: CDR1 MNHEY, CDR2 SMNVEV (reference sequence). V shed 7 bases, J shed 2 bases, and the junction held 5 bases outside the gene matches. This CDR3 spans 14 amino acids. CDR3 sequence (DNA): TGTGCCAGCACCCACAGCGGGGCCTACAATGAGCAGTTCTTC. Translated: CASTHSGAYNEQFF.

V gene TRBV19 combines with J gene TRBJ2-7; 7 nucleotides align to TRBD1. The CDR3 is 13 amino acids. V was clipped by 5 bases and J by 5 bases; unmatched bases: 6. Germline lookup yields CDR1 LNHDA and CDR2 SQIVND (reference sequence). CDR3 nucleotide sequence: TGTGCCAGTAGTTTACAGGGGTCCCACGAGCAGTACTTC. Amino acids: CASSLQGSHEQYF. Supplemented by reference TRBV19 and TRBJ2-7, the full variable domain reads DGGITQSPKYLFRKEGQNVTLSCEQNLNHDAMYWYRQDPGQGLRLIYYSQIVNDFQKGDIAEGYSVSREKKESFPLTVTSAQKNPTAFYLCASSLQGSHEQYFGPGTRLTVT.

V is TRBV28 and J is TRBJ2-3; 9 bases are shared with TRBD2. This CDR3 has 15 residues. CDR1 and CDR2 (germline): MDHEN, SYDVKM. The V and J ends lost 2 bases and 4 bases, in that order; junction bases with no gene match: 4. The CDR3 DNA reads TGTGCCAGCAGTTTAGGTAGCGGGAGTGCAGATACGCAGTATTTT. Its translation is CASSLGSGSADTQYF.

This clone was seen a few times. The same CDR3 is also encoded by other DNA sequences in this sample. The chain employs TRBV6-5 and TRBJ2-7; D may match TRBD1 or TRBD2 (5 bases each). This CDR3 is 13 amino acids long. Germline V gene data show CDR1 as MNHEY and CDR2 as SVGAGI. Between the trimmed V and J ends, which lost 2 bases and 4 bases, there was a span of 9 bases. CDR3 bases: TGTGCCAGCAGTTACGCCGGGGCTTACGAGCAGTACTTC. Protein: CASSYAGAYEQYF.